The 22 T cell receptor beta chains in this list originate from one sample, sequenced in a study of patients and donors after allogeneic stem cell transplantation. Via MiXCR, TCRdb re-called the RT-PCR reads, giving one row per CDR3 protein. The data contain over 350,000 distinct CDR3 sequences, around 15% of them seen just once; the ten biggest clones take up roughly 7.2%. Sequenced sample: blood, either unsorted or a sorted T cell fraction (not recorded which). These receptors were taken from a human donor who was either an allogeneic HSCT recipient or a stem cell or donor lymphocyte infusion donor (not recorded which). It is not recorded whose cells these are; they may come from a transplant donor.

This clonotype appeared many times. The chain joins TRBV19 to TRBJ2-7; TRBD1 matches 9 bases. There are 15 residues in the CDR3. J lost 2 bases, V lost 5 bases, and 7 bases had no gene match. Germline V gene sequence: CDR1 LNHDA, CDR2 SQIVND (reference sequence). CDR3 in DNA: TGTGCCAGTAGTCCCGGGACAGGGCGAACCTACGAGCAGTACTTC. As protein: CASSPGTGRTYEQYF.

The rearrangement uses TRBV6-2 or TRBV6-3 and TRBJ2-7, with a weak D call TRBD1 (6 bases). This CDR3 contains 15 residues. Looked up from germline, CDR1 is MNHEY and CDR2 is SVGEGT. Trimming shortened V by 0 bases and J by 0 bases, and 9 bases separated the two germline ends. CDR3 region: CASSYSGASSYEQYF. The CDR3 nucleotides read TGTGCCAGCAGTTACTCGGGGGCGAGCTCCTACGAGCAGTACTTC.

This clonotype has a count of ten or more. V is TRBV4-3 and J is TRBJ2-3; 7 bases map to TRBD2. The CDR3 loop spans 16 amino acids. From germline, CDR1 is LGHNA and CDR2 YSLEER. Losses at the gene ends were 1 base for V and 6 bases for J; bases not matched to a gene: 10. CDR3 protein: CASSQARRSGGDTQYF. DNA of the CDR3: TGCGCCAGCAGCCAAGCACGACGGTCCGGGGGGGATACGCAGTATTTT.

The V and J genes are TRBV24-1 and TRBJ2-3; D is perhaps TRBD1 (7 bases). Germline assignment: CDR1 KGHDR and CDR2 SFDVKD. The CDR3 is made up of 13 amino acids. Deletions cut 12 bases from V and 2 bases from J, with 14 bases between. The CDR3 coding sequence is TGTGCCTCGCGGGACAGAATCACAGATACGCAGTATTTT. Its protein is CASRDRITDTQYF.

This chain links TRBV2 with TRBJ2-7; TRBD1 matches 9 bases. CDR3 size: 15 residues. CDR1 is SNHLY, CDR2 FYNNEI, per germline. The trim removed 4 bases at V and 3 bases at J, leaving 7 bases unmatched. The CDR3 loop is CASSVRTGAYYEQYF. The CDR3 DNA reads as TGTGCCAGCAGTGTCAGGACAGGGGCCTACTACGAGCAGTACTTC.

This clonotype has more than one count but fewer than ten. The CDR3 region is CASASGEQYF. The CDR3 DNA reads TGTGCCAGTGCAAGCGGGGAGCAGTACTTC. The rearrangement joins TRBV2 to TRBJ2-7; tentatively, D is TRBD2 (6 bases). This CDR3 is 10 amino acids long. Germline V CDR1 and CDR2: SNHLY, FYNNEI. Trimming pared 9 bases from V and 7 bases from J, leaving 10 bases between.

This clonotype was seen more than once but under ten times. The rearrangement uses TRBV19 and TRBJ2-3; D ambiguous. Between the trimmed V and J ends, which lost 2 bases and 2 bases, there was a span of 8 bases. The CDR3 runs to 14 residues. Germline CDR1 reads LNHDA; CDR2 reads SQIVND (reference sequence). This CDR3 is CASSIPRPTDTQYF. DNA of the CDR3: TGTGCCAGTAGTATACCCAGACCCACAGATACGCAGTATTTT.

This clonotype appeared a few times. CDR3 nucleotides: TGTGCCAGCAGTTCGTCTAACTTGGATGAGCAGTTCTTC. Encoded protein: CASSSSNLDEQFF. V and J are TRBV6-5 and TRBJ2-1; D unresolved. Deletions cut 4 bases from V and 8 bases from J, with 12 bases between. There are 13 residues in the CDR3. Germline V gene sequence: CDR1 MNHEY, CDR2 SVGAGI.

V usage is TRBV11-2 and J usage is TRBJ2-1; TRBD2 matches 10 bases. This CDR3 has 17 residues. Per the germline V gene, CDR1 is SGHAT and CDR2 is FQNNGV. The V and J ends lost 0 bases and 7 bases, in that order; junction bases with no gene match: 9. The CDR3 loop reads CASSLDRIQREGNEQFF. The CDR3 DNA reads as TGTGCCAGCAGCTTAGATAGGATCCAGCGGGAGGGAAATGAGCAGTTCTTC.

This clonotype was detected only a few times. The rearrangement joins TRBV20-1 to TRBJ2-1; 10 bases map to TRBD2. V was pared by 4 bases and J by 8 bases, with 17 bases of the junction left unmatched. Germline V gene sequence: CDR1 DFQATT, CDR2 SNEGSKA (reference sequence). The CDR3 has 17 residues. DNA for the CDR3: TGCAGTGCTAACGGACTAGCGGCCCCCCGGTCGGTCGATGAGCAGTTCTTC. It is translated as CSANGLAAPRSVDEQFF.

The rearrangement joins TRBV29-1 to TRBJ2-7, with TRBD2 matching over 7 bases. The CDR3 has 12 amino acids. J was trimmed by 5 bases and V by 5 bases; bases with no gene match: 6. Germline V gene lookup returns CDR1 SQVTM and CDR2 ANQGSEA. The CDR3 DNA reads TGCAGCGTTAACCCAGGGACTAACGAGCAGTACTTC. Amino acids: CSVNPGTNEQYF.

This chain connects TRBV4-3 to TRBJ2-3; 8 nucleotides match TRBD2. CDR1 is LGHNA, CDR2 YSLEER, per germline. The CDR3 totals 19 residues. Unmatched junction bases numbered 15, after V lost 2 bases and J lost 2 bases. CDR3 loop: CASSQSGMRGVRATDTQYF. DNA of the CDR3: TGCGCCAGCAGCCAATCTGGGATGCGGGGGGTACGCGCCACAGATACGCAGTATTTT.

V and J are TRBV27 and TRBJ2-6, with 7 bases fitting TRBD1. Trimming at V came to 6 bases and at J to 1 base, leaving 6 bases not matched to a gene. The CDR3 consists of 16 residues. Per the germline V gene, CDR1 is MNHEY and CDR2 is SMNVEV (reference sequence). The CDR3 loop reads CASSTSGGSGANVLTF. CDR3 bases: TGTGCCAGCAGCACCTCAGGGGGATCTGGGGCCAACGTCCTGACTTTC.

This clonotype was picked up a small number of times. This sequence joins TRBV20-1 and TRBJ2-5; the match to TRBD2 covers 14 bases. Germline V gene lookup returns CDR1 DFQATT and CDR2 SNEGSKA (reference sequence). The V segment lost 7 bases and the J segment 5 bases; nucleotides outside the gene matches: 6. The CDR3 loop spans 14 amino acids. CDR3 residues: CSGGTSGSVETQYF. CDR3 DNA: TGCAGTGGAGGGACTAGCGGGAGTGTCGAGACCCAGTACTTC.

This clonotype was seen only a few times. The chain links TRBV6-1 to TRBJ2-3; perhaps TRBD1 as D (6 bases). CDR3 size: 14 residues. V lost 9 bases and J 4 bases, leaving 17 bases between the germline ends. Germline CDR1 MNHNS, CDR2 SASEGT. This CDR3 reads CASNQGLRPDTQYF. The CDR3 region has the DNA TGTGCCAGTAACCAGGGGTTGAGGCCAGATACGCAGTATTTT.

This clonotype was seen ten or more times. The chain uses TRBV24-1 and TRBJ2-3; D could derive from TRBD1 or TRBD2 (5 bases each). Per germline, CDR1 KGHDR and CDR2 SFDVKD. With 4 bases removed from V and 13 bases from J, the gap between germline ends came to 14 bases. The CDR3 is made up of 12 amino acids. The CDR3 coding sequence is TGTGCCACCAGTGACCGTTGGGACCTGGAGTATTTT. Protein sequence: CATSDRWDLEYF.

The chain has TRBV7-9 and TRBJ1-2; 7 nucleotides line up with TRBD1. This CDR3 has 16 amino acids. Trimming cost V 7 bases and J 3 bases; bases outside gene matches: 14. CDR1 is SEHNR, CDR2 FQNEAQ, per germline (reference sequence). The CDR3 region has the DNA TGTGCCAGCAACTCACCCTTTACAGGGGCTCACTATGGCTACACCTTC. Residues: CASNSPFTGAHYGYTF. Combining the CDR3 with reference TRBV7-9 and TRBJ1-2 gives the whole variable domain DTGVSQNPRHKITKRGQNVTFRCDPISEHNRLYWYRQTLGQGPEFLTYFQNEAQLEKSRLLSDRFSAERPKGSFSTLEIQRTEQGDSAMYLCASNSPFTGAHYGYTFGSGTRLTVV.

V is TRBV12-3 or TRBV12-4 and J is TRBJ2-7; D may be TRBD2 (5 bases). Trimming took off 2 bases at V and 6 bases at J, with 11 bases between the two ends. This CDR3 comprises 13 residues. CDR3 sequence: CASSLNSVFEQYF. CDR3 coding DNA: TGTGCCAGCAGTTTAAATAGCGTGTTCGAGCAGTACTTC.

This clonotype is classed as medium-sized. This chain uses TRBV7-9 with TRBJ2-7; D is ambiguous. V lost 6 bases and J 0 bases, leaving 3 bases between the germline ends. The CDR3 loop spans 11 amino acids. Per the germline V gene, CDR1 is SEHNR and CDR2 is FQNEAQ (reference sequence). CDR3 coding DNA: TGTGCCAGCAGTCCCTCCTACGAGCAGTACTTC. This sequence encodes CASSPSYEQYF.

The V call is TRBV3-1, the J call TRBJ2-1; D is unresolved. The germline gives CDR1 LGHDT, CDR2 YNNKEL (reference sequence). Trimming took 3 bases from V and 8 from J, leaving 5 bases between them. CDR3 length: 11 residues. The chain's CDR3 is CASSQTHEQFF. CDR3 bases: TGTGCCAGCAGCCAGACTCATGAGCAGTTCTTC.

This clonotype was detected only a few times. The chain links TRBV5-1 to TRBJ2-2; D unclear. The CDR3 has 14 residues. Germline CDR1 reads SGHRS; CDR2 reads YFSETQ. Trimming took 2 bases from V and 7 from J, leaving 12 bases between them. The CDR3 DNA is TGCGCCAGCAGCTTAGGAGCCCCCAGCGGGGAGCTGTTTTTT. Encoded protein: CASSLGAPSGELFF. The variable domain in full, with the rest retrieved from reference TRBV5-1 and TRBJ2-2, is KAGVTQTPRYLIKTRGQQVTLSCSPISGHRSVSWYQQTPGQGLQFLFEYFSETQRNKGNFPGRFSGRQFSNSRSEMNVSTLELGDSALYLCASSLGAPSGELFFGEGSRLTVL.

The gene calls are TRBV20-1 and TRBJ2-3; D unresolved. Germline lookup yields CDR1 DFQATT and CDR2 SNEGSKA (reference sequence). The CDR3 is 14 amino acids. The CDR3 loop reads CTVSTKIYTDTQYF. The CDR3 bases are TGCACCGTTTCGACAAAAATTTACACAGATACGCAGTATTTT.